One and the same sample provided the 25 T cell receptor beta chains below, sequenced in a study of blood T cell repertoires in COVID-19 (dated by TCRdb to about 2020). Preparation of the library involved the immunoSEQ multiplex PCR assay. In its TCRdb copy, this immuneACCESS table keeps in-frame sequences only and misses some clones. Where compared with another copy, unresolved V genes explain less than half of these, and the others have no known cause. Counted in this sample were 250,000 to 300,000 clones; approximately 91% of them appeared once. The ten most abundant clones make up 2% to 2.5% of the sample. Source material: PBMCs or T cells enriched from blood (not recorded which). The receptors were sampled from a woman between 35 and 50 years old with acute COVID-19.

V gene TRBV4-2 combines with J gene TRBJ2-7; D unresolved. V was cut by 1 base and J by 6 bases, with 13 bases left in between. The CDR3 has 14 amino acids. CDR1 is LGHNA, CDR2 YNFKEQ, per germline. CDR3 nucleotides: TGTGCCAGCAGCCAAGGACTGAATCTCCGCGAGCAGTACTTC. Translation gives CASSQGLNLREQYF.

The gene calls are TRBV5-4 and TRBJ2-2; 7 bases are shared with TRBD1. The CDR3 is 16 amino acids. Germline loops: CDR1 SGHNT, CDR2 YYREEE (reference sequence). V dropped 0 bases and J dropped 3; count of bases not matched to a gene: 5. The CDR3 DNA is TGTGCCAGCAGCTTGGGACAGGGCTCCTACACCGGGGAGCTGTTTTTT. Translated, it gives CASSLGQGSYTGELFF.

This chain joins TRBV7-2 and TRBJ2-7; weak D call: TRBD2 (6 bases). V dropped 1 base and J dropped 4 bases, with 8 bases sitting between them. Germline CDR1 reads SGHTA; CDR2 reads FQGNSA. The CDR3 totals 13 residues. The CDR3 region is CASSLGGRYEQYF. The CDR3, as DNA: TGTGCCAGCAGCTTAGGAGGGAGGTACGAGCAGTACTTC.

Worth noting for this clone: The sample contains more than one DNA sequence encoding this CDR3. V and J are TRBV7-9 and TRBJ1-2; D might be TRBD1 (6 bases). The CDR3 length is 13 residues. V shed 0 bases and J shed 4 bases, with 6 bases lying between them. The germline CDR1 and CDR2 sequences are SEHNR and FQNEAQ (reference sequence). The CDR3 is CASSLATGYGYTF. Written as DNA, the CDR3 is TGTGCCAGCAGCTTAGCGACAGGCTATGGCTACACCTTC.

The chain uses TRBV24-1 and TRBJ1-4; D is unresolved. Trimming removed 7 bases at V and 8 bases at J, with 10 bases between. CDR1 KGHDR and CDR2 SFDVKD come from the germline V gene. The CDR3 spans 12 residues. The CDR3 loop reads CATSDRGEKLFF. DNA of the CDR3: TGTGCCACCAGCGATAGAGGGGAAAAACTGTTTTTT.

The genes are TRBV11-2 and TRBJ1-3, with 7 bases identical to TRBD1. The CDR3 spans 14 residues. Trimming removed 5 bases from V and 2 bases from J; junction bases left unmatched: 3. Germline V lookup: CDR1 SGHAT, CDR2 FQNNGV. DNA of the CDR3: TGTGCCAGCAGCGGACAGGTTGCTGGAAACACCATATATTTT. Translated, it gives CASSGQVAGNTIYF.

The chain recombines TRBV19 with TRBJ2-6; D gene uncertain. Per germline, CDR1 LNHDA and CDR2 SQIVND (reference sequence). The CDR3 is made up of 15 amino acids. Between the trimmed V and J ends, which lost 8 bases and 2 bases, there was a span of 13 bases. CDR3 region: CASSTVNAGANVLTF. CDR3 bases: TGTGCCAGTTCCACAGTAAACGCTGGGGCCAACGTCCTGACTTTC.

The chain is built from TRBV5-1 and TRBJ2-3, with TRBD2 matching over 14 bases. This CDR3 is built from 16 residues. The germline CDR1 and CDR2 sequences are SGHRS and YFSETQ. Trimming cost V 4 bases and J 4 bases; bases outside gene matches: 5. The CDR3 DNA sequence: TGCGCCAGCAGCACGGGGACTAGCGGGAGTTCAGATACGCAGTATTTT. It codes for CASSTGTSGSSDTQYF.

This chain joins TRBV7-9 and TRBJ1-2, with no clear D. Per the germline V gene, CDR1 is SEHNR and CDR2 is FQNEAQ (reference sequence). The CDR3 length is 12 residues. Trimming pared 1 base from V and 6 bases from J, leaving 6 bases between. This chain's CDR3 is CASSLGGNGYTF. The CDR3 region has the DNA TGTGCCAGCAGCTTAGGAGGGAATGGCTACACCTTC.

The chain employs TRBV10-3 and TRBJ1-4, with 7 bases aligning to TRBD1. Germline assignment: CDR1 ENHRY and CDR2 SYGVKD. Germline trimming cut 8 bases from V and 6 bases from J; bases unmatched to any gene: 6. There are 13 residues in the CDR3. CDR3 region: CAIGGQADEKLFF. In DNA form, the CDR3 reads TGTGCCATCGGCGGACAGGCAGATGAAAAACTGTTTTTT.

V gene TRBV7-9 combines with J gene TRBJ2-1, with TRBD1 as a possible D gene (5 bases). Trimming took off 3 bases at V and 6 bases at J, with 9 bases between the two ends. CDR1 and CDR2 (germline): SEHNR, FQNEAQ (reference sequence). The CDR3 is made up of 13 amino acids. The CDR3 DNA follows: TGTGCCAGCAGCTTCGACAGAAGCAATGAGCAGTTCTTC. This sequence encodes CASSFDRSNEQFF.

This clone was seen once. The CDR3 region has the DNA TGTGCCAGCACCTCTGGCGGGGAAATCGACGCTTTCTTT. Protein sequence: CASTSGGEIDAFF. The rearrangement uses TRBV6-5 and TRBJ1-1; D is uncertain. This CDR3 is 13 amino acids long. V was pared by 7 bases and J by 11 bases, with 20 bases between. The V gene's germline CDR1 is MNHEY and CDR2 SVGAGI.

The rearrangement links TRBV18 to TRBJ1-4; TRBD1 matches 7 bases. This CDR3 has 13 residues. V lost 8 bases and J lost 2; bases outside the gene matches: 2. Germline V gives CDR1 KGHSH, CDR2 LQKENI. CDR3 sequence (DNA): TGTGCCAGCCAGGGACAGACTAATGAAAAACTGTTTTTT. Translation gives CASQGQTNEKLFF.

This chain links TRBV4-1 with TRBJ1-4; 7 nucleotides line up with TRBD1. V dropped 4 bases and J dropped 7; count of bases not matched to a gene: 6. This CDR3 has 14 amino acids. Per germline, CDR1 MGHRA and CDR2 YSYEKL. In nucleotides, the CDR3 is TGCGCCAGCAGCCTCGACAGGGTGGGTGAAAAACTGTTTTTT. Amino acid sequence: CASSLDRVGEKLFF.

The chain is built from TRBV5-1 and TRBJ1-1; D is uncertain. Trimming removed 2 bases from V and 1 base from J, with 6 bases in between. Germline V gene sequence: CDR1 SGHRS, CDR2 YFSETQ. The CDR3 sequence is 13 residues long. The CDR3 here is CASSLLANTEAFF. The CDR3 DNA reads TGCGCCAGCAGCTTACTTGCGAACACTGAAGCTTTCTTT.

The chain joins TRBV3-1 (or the pseudogene TRBV3-2) to TRBJ1-2, with 7 bases aligning to TRBD1. V trimming: 3 bases; J trimming: 10 bases; junction bases outside the gene matches: 5. CDR1 and CDR2 (germline): LGHDT, YNNKEL (reference sequence). The length of the CDR3 is 12 residues. The CDR3 loop reads CASSQDRSVYTF. The DNA of the CDR3 is TGTGCCAGCAGCCAGGACAGGAGCGTCTACACCTTC.

The chain is built from TRBV7-2 and TRBJ2-5, with 9 nucleotides matching TRBD2. The CDR3 consists of 15 residues. J gave up 5 bases and V 6 bases, and 10 bases lay outside the gene matches. Germline V gene sequence: CDR1 SGHTA, CDR2 FQGNSA. CDR3 residues: CASRWGPSGIETQYF. The CDR3 bases are TGTGCCAGCAGGTGGGGGCCTAGCGGGATCGAGACCCAGTACTTC.

The CDR3 reads CASSYPGLSNQPQHF. The CDR3 DNA follows: TGTGCCAGCAGTTATCCTGGGCTTAGCAATCAGCCCCAGCATTTT. The rearrangement links TRBV6-9 to TRBJ1-5, with D unclear. Germline V CDR1 and CDR2: MNHGY, SVAAGI. V was clipped by 2 bases and J by 0 bases, with 8 bases between them. This CDR3 comprises 15 residues.

The count of this clone is one. The J gene is TRBJ1-1, the V gene TRBV7-2, with D possibly being TRBD1 (6 bases). CDR3 length equals 13 residues. The germline V and J ends were trimmed by 6 bases and 1 base, with 9 bases remaining between them. Germline loops: CDR1 SGHTA, CDR2 FQGNSA. The CDR3 DNA sequence: TGTGCCAGCAGTCGACAGGCGAACACTGAAGCTTTCTTT. It encodes CASSRQANTEAFF.

The genes are TRBV5-6 and TRBJ2-1; 7 bases match TRBD2. V lost 1 base, J lost 7 bases, and 11 bases stayed unmatched. The CDR3 runs 16 residues. Germline-derived CDR1 and CDR2 are SGHDT and YYEEEE. The CDR3 sequence: CASSLRWEGTPNEQFF. The CDR3 DNA follows: TGTGCCAGCAGCTTGAGGTGGGAGGGGACTCCAAATGAGCAGTTCTTC.

The CDR3 is CATSRGEGQNTEAFF. DNA for the CDR3: TGTGCCACCAGCAGGGGGGAGGGACAGAACACTGAAGCTTTCTTT. The chain is built from TRBV15 and TRBJ1-1; tentative D call: TRBD1 (6 bases). This CDR3 region has 15 residues. Trimming left V 3 bases short and J 1 base short, with 12 bases between. Germline lookup yields CDR1 LNHNV and CDR2 YYDKDF (reference sequence). Using reference TRBV15 and TRBJ1-1 for the parts outside the CDR3, the full variable domain is DAMVIQNPRYQVTQFGKPVTLSCSQTLNHNVMYWYQQKSSQAPKLLFHYYDKDFNNEADTPDNFQSRRPNTSFCFLDIRSPGLGDTAMYLCATSRGEGQNTEAFFGQGTRLTVV.

J is TRBJ2-2 and V is TRBV7-2; TRBD2 matches 7 bases. J gave up 3 bases and V 5 bases, and 12 bases lay outside the gene matches. Germline CDR1 is SGHTA and CDR2 is FQGNSA. The CDR3 spans 17 residues. The CDR3 is CASSLILGRLHTGELFF. The CDR3 DNA is TGTGCCAGCAGCCTCATCCTCGGGAGGCTACACACCGGGGAGCTGTTTTTT. The full variable domain, in which reference TRBV7-2 and TRBJ2-2 provide the parts outside the CDR3, is GAGVSQSPSNKVTEKGKDVELRCDPISGHTALYWYRQSLGQGLEFLIYFQGNSAPDKSGLPSDRFSAERTGGSVSTLTIQRTQQEDSAVYLCASSLILGRLHTGELFFGEGSRLTVL.

In nucleotides, the CDR3 is TGTGCCAGCAGCCGGGACAGGGGTTACCCCCAGCATTTT. As protein: CASSRDRGYPQHF. This chain links TRBV6-2 or TRBV6-3 with TRBJ1-5, with TRBD1 identical over 10 bases. Per germline, CDR1 MNHEY and CDR2 SVGEGT. The V segment lost 6 bases and the J segment 10 bases; nucleotides outside the gene matches: 6. There are 13 residues in the CDR3.

This chain uses TRBV18 with TRBJ1-5, with D possibly TRBD1 on 6 matching bases. Trimming cost V 3 bases and J 7 bases, with 16 bases left between them. Germline values: CDR1 KGHSH, CDR2 LQKENI. The CDR3 extends over 15 amino acids. The CDR3 DNA sequence: TGTGCCAGCTCACCTAGCGAACAGGGACGGCAGCCCCAGCATTTT. This gives the protein CASSPSEQGRQPQHF.

This rearrangement joins TRBV3-1 (or the pseudogene TRBV3-2) to TRBJ1-1; D not resolved. Trimming cost V 1 base and J 7 bases, with 10 bases left between them. Per germline, CDR1 LGHDT and CDR2 YNNKEL (reference sequence). This CDR3 is built from 13 residues. The CDR3 reads CASSQVFGNEAFF. Here the CDR3 DNA reads TGTGCCAGCAGCCAAGTATTCGGGAATGAAGCTTTCTTT.